Shown below are 5 T cell receptor beta chains from a single sample sequenced in a study of T cell repertoires in cytomegalovirus infection. TCRdb reprocessed the reads via MiXCR and lists one record per CDR3 protein. Of approximately 470,000 distinct CDR3 sequences in the sample, more than 40% were seen once. No cognate antigen is known for these TCRs. The sequencing used cultured PBMCs, collected from culture after CMV antigen stimulation. Source of these receptors: a human donor in good health (CMV status not recorded). Some clones in this sample may be carry-over from other donors' samples.

The chain combines TRBV20-1 with TRBJ2-7; D not resolved. There are 16 residues in the CDR3. Per germline, CDR1 DFQATT and CDR2 SNEGSKA (reference sequence). Between the trimmed V and J ends, which lost 6 bases and 1 base, there was a span of 22 bases. DNA for the CDR3: TGCAGTGCGATCGCCCCGGGCGGAACGGAGTCCTACGAGCAGTACTTC. It yields the protein CSAIAPGGTESYEQYF.

V usage is TRBV10-3 and J usage is TRBJ1-5; D is perhaps TRBD1 (6 bases). Germline values: CDR1 ENHRY, CDR2 SYGVKD. V gave up 7 bases and J gave up 11 bases, with 18 bases separating them. This CDR3 has 13 amino acids. The CDR3 nucleotides read TGTGCCATCAAATCGACAGGCTCTTCGGCCCAGCATTTT. Protein sequence: CAIKSTGSSAQHF.

This chain uses TRBV4-1 with TRBJ1-4; D is undetermined. There are 15 residues in the CDR3. Germline CDR1 and CDR2: MGHRA and YSYEKL. V was trimmed by 5 bases and J by 0 bases, leaving 10 bases between them. Here the CDR3 DNA reads TGCGCCAGCAGCTACCAGTTGGCAACTAATGAAAAACTGTTTTTT. Protein sequence: CASSYQLATNEKLFF.

The rearrangement joins TRBV7-2 to TRBJ2-7; 8 bases fit TRBD2. V dropped 5 bases and J dropped 5; count of bases not matched to a gene: 8. Germline CDR1 reads SGHTA; CDR2 reads FQGNSA. CDR3 length: 14 residues. The CDR3 loop is CASSRGLGTNEQYF. The DNA of the CDR3 is TGTGCCAGCAGCCGGGGACTAGGAACGAACGAGCAGTACTTC. The variable domain in full, with the rest retrieved from reference TRBV7-2 and TRBJ2-7, is GAGVSQSPSNKVTEKGKDVELRCDPISGHTALYWYRQSLGQGLEFLIYFQGNSAPDKSGLPSDRFSAERTGGSVSTLTIQRTQQEDSAVYLCASSRGLGTNEQYFGPGTRLTVT.

This sequence joins TRBV10-3 and TRBJ2-1; D is uncertain. CDR1 is ENHRY and CDR2 is SYGVKD in the germline V gene. The length of the CDR3 is 13 residues. Trimming took off 10 bases at V and 5 bases at J, with 15 bases between the two ends. The chain's CDR3 is CATADRPDNEQFF. The CDR3 nucleotides are TGTGCCACCGCGGACCGACCGGACAATGAGCAGTTCTTC.